The 13 T cell receptor beta chains given below trace back to one sample, sequenced in a study of blood T cell repertoires in COVID-19. Here immunoSEQ multiplex PCR was the method, and the copy in TCRdb shows in-frame clones only, minus some. The table has 240,000 or so clones, around nine tenths seen once. The source material was peripheral blood. The receptors derive from a woman between 40 and 55 years old who had recovered from COVID-19.

This clone was observed a single time. This chain uses TRBV5-4 with TRBJ2-2; 10 nucleotides line up with TRBD2. Losses at the gene ends were 4 bases for V and 5 bases for J; bases not matched to a gene: 14. The CDR3 runs 18 residues. The germline V gene encodes CDR1 SGHNT and CDR2 YYREEE (reference sequence). The CDR3: CASSAGLAFPPGTGELFF. The CDR3 DNA reads TGTGCCAGCAGCGCGGGACTAGCGTTCCCGCCGGGTACCGGGGAGCTGTTTTTT.

The CDR3 region has the DNA TGTGCCAGCAGCTCCCAGCGGGAGCCCTACAATGAGCAGTTCTTC. Protein sequence: CASSSQREPYNEQFF. The gene calls are TRBV11-3 and TRBJ2-1; TRBD2 matches at 8 bases. CDR1 and CDR2 from the germline V gene are SGHNT and YENEEA. The junction had 4 bases not matched to a gene; V was cut back by 4 bases and J by 2 bases. The CDR3 totals 15 residues.

This chain joins TRBV15 and TRBJ1-2; D unresolved. The CDR3 has 13 amino acids. Germline values: CDR1 LNHNV, CDR2 YYDKDF (reference sequence). The V and J ends lost 8 bases and 4 bases respectively, with 14 bases between them. CDR3 bases: TGTGCCACCGGGCGGGTTACGAGCTATGGCTACACCTTC. Protein sequence: CATGRVTSYGYTF. The full variable domain, rest sourced from reference TRBV15 and TRBJ1-2, is DAMVIQNPRYQVTQFGKPVTLSCSQTLNHNVMYWYQQKSSQAPKLLFHYYDKDFNNEADTPDNFQSRRPNTSFCFLDIRSPGLGDTAMYLCATGRVTSYGYTFGSGTRLTVV.

The gene calls are TRBV27 and TRBJ1-5, with TRBD1 as a possible D gene (5 bases). Germline V CDR1 and CDR2: MNHEY, SMNVEV (reference sequence). The V end lost 6 bases, the J end lost 0 bases, and 9 bases lay between the germline ends. The CDR3 loop spans 14 amino acids. The CDR3 nucleotides are TGTGCCAGCAGCCGGGGGGATAGCAATCAGCCCCAGCATTTT. Its translation is CASSRGDSNQPQHF.

The chain combines TRBV6-5 with TRBJ1-2, with D unresolved. The CDR3 runs to 14 residues. Germline CDR1 reads MNHEY; CDR2 reads SVGAGI. V lost 1 base, J lost 4 bases, and 10 bases lay in between. The CDR3 DNA is TGTGCCAGCAGTTACTGGGGAGACCCCTATGGCTACACCTTC. Translation gives CASSYWGDPYGYTF.

The chain couples TRBV28 to TRBJ1-2; 7 nucleotides match TRBD1. This CDR3 is 14 amino acids long. Germline lookup yields CDR1 MDHEN and CDR2 SYDVKM. V gave up 7 bases and J gave up 1 base; unmatched junction bases: 6. The CDR3 coding sequence is TGTGCCAGCACCGCACGGGACAGTAACTATGGCTACACCTTC. Encoded protein: CASTARDSNYGYTF.

The chain uses TRBV19 and TRBJ2-3, with 7 bases identical to TRBD1. Germline V gives CDR1 LNHDA, CDR2 SQIVND (reference sequence). There are 15 residues in the CDR3. V lost 3 bases and J lost 5; bases outside the gene matches: 8. The chain's CDR3 is CASSIGSQGVDTQYF. The DNA of the CDR3 is TGTGCCAGTAGTATCGGTTCGCAGGGGGTAGATACGCAGTATTTT. The whole variable domain, remainder taken from reference TRBV19 and TRBJ2-3, is DGGITQSPKYLFRKEGQNVTLSCEQNLNHDAMYWYRQDPGQGLRLIYYSQIVNDFQKGDIAEGYSVSREKKESFPLTVTSAQKNPTAFYLCASSIGSQGVDTQYFGPGTRLTVL.

CDR3 sequence: CASSVGVGQGRSPLHF. As DNA, the CDR3 is TGTGCCAGCAGCGTAGGGGTGGGACAGGGGCGGTCACCCCTCCACTTT. This sequence joins TRBV9 and TRBJ1-6; TRBD1 matches 10 bases. The CDR3 consists of 16 residues. V was clipped by 0 bases and J by 10 bases; unmatched bases: 7. Germline V gives CDR1 SGDLS, CDR2 YYNGEE.

This rearrangement joins TRBV19 to TRBJ2-7; 9 bases line up with TRBD2. This CDR3 region has 15 residues. The junction had 9 bases not matched to a gene; V was cut back by 4 bases and J by 5 bases. Germline V gene sequence: CDR1 LNHDA, CDR2 SQIVND (reference sequence). The CDR3, as DNA: TGTGCCAGTAGTACCCAAGTAGCGGGAGTCCACGAGCAGTACTTC. Encoded protein: CASSTQVAGVHEQYF.

The rearrangement uses TRBV19 and TRBJ1-1, with D possibly TRBD1 on 5 matching bases. Trimming took 10 bases from V and 11 from J, leaving 14 bases between them. Germline V gene sequence: CDR1 LNHDA, CDR2 SQIVND (reference sequence). The CDR3 is 10 residues long. The CDR3 coding sequence is TGTGCCACCCTGGGGGGGGTGGCTTTCTTT. It translates to CATLGGVAFF. The full variable domain, with the rest looked up from reference TRBV19 and TRBJ1-1, is DGGITQSPKYLFRKEGQNVTLSCEQNLNHDAMYWYRQDPGQGLRLIYYSQIVNDFQKGDIAEGYSVSREKKESFPLTVTSAQKNPTAFYLCATLGGVAFFGQGTRLTVV.

In its sample, this clone was seen once. The genes are TRBV5-1 and TRBJ2-1, with 15 bases lining up with TRBD2. V was clipped by 0 bases and J by 8 bases; unmatched bases: 6. Germline CDR1 is SGHRS and CDR2 is YFSETQ. This CDR3 is 17 amino acids long. The DNA for the CDR3 is TGCGCCAGCAGCTTGGCCGGACTAGCGGGAGGGGGTCATGAGCAGTTCTTC. It is translated as CASSLAGLAGGGHEQFF.

The rearrangement uses TRBV28 and TRBJ2-1; D unresolved. The CDR3 totals 11 residues. Trimming stripped 5 bases from V and 12 bases from J, with 11 bases between. Germline V gives CDR1 MDHEN, CDR2 SYDVKM. The CDR3, as DNA: TGTGCCAGCAGTCCCCCCCCGGGGCAGTTCTTC. As protein: CASSPPPGQFF.

As regards this clone: At one end the junction does not follow the germline gene, possibly because of a read error. The chain recombines TRBV18 with TRBJ2-7; D is uncertain. This CDR3 comprises 14 residues. Germline V lookup: CDR1 KGHSH, CDR2 LQKENI. The chain's CDR3 is CASSPPASSHEQYF. CDR3 DNA: TGTGCCAGCTCACCACCGGCCTCCTCCCACGAGCAGTACTTC.